The rows below give T cell receptor beta chains drawn from one sample of a study of blood T cell repertoires in COVID-19. Measured with immunoSEQ multiplex PCR; TCRdb has only the in-frame clones, and not every one. Among a few hundred thousand clones listed, about 85% were seen once. The sample comprised peripheral blood. The receptors stem from a man aged 25-45 years who had recovered from COVID-19. Each CDR3 is given with its conserved first and last residue. A D gene is named only where the DNA matches it firmly. Not every row has a clone size; where given, it reads once, few, many or a size class.

j_gene	v_gene	abundance	d_gene	len	CDR3aa	CDR3nt
TRBJ2-7	TRBV9	.	TRBD1	14	CASSETGLSYEQYF	TGTGCCAGCAGCGAGACAGGGCTAAGTTACGAGCAGTACTTC
TRBJ2-7	TRBV6-5	.	TRBD1	15	CASSWNRGSAYEQYF	TGTGCCAGCAGCTGGAACAGGGGATCGGCCTACGAGCAGTACTTC
TRBJ1-1	TRBV18	few	.	15	CASSQSQGGHTEAFF	TGTGCCAGCTCACAATCACAGGGAGGGCACACTGAAGCTTTCTTT
TRBJ1-5	TRBV27	few	.	16	CASSESLGLGNQPQHF	TGTGCCAGCAGTGAGAGTTTAGGACTTGGCAATCAGCCCCAGCATTTT
TRBJ2-4	TRBV29-1	.	.	14	CSLHLSPFKNIQYF	TGCAGCTTACACCTGTCTCCTTTCAAAAACATTCAGTACTTC
TRBJ1-4	TRBV5-4	once	TRBD1	13	CASSQGQGEKLFF	TGTGCCAGCAGCCAAGGACAGGGTGAAAAACTGTTTTTT
TRBJ1-6	TRBV5-4	.	TRBD1	13	CASSFGDRQPLHF	TGTGCCAGCAGCTTCGGGGACAGGCAGCCCCTCCACTTT
TRBJ2-1	TRBV15	.	TRBD2	17	CATSRDAGTSGYNEQFF	TGTGCCACCAGCAGAGATGCAGGGACTAGCGGGTACAATGAGCAGTTCTTC
TRBJ2-2	TRBV2	.	.	17	CASSELTPPRSTGELFF	TGTGCCAGCAGTGAACTTACACCTCCCAGGTCCACCGGGGAGCTGTTTTTT
TRBJ1-6	TRBV12-3/TRBV12-4	few	.	13	CASSSGGSSPLHF	TGTGCCAGCAGTTCAGGAGGTTCTTCACCCCTCCACTTT
TRBJ2-7	TRBV3-1/TRBV3-2	.	.	15	CASSQEGRAAGEQYF	TGTGCCAGCAGCCAAGAGGGAAGGGCTGCGGGCGAGCAGTACTTC
TRBJ1-5	TRBV15	.	TRBD1	17	CATSSQTGTGYNQPQHF	TGTGCCACCAGCAGCCAGACCGGGACAGGGTACAATCAGCCCCAGCATTTT
TRBJ1-5	TRBV28	.	TRBD1	15	CASSSGTGGNQPQHF	TGTGCCAGCAGCTCCGGGACAGGGGGCAATCAGCCCCAGCATTTT
TRBJ2-5	TRBV6-1	.	TRBD1	15	CASSERTGGIETQYF	TGTGCCAGCAGTGAACGGACAGGGGGAATAGAGACCCAGTACTTC
TRBJ1-5	TRBV4-1	.	TRBD1	14	CASSPWTGDQPQHF	TGCGCCAGCAGCCCCTGGACAGGGGATCAGCCCCAGCATTTT
TRBJ1-2	TRBV7-9	.	.	15	CASSLVQATNYGYTF	TGTGCCAGCAGCTTAGTCCAGGCCACTAACTATGGCTACACCTTC
TRBJ1-2	TRBV5-4	once	.	14	CASSLGGLNYGYTF	TGTGCCAGCAGCTTGGGGGGGCTTAACTATGGCTACACCTTC
TRBJ2-1	TRBV13	.	.	12	CASSFEIKRPVF	TGTGCCAGCAGCTTTGAGATCAAGCGTCCAGTCTTC
TRBJ2-5	TRBV7-3	.	.	13	CASSPKGEETQYF	TGTGCCAGCAGCCCGAAAGGGGAAGAGACCCAGTACTTC
TRBJ2-1	TRBV6-1	.	.	14	CASSEGYGGNEQFF	TGTGCCAGCAGTGAAGGGTACGGAGGGAATGAGCAGTTCTTC
TRBJ1-6	TRBV29-1	.	TRBD1	13	CSVRDRERSPLHF	TGCAGCGTCAGGGACAGGGAGCGTTCACCCCTCCACTTT
TRBJ1-2	TRBV29-1	.	.	13	CSVDTGLDYGYTF	TGCAGCGTTGATACAGGGTTGGACTATGGCTACACCTTC
TRBJ1-4	TRBV6-6	.	.	12	CASSGTREKLFF	TGTGCCAGCAGCGGGACTCGTGAAAAACTGTTTTTT
TRBJ2-2	TRBV7-3	.	.	15	CASSPGATNTGELFF	TGTGCCAGCAGCCCAGGGGCAACGAACACCGGGGAGCTGTTTTTT
TRBJ2-6	TRBV20-1	.	.	17	CSASYRVVLSGANVLTF	TGCAGTGCTAGTTACAGGGTTGTCCTCTCTGGGGCCAACGTCCTGACTTTC
TRBJ1-4	TRBV5-3	.	.	16	CARSLGVRGRDEKLFF	TGTGCCAGAAGCTTGGGCGTTCGGGGTAGGGATGAAAAACTGTTTTTT